The next 21 T cell receptor beta chains were all read from a single sample in a study of technical replicates of blood from a handful of donors. The assay was immunoSEQ multiplex PCR, and TCRdb's table has in-frame clones only and misses some. This table has 95,000 or so clones, around 96% appearing once. Sequencing used T cells isolated from PBMCs. These receptors were obtained from a human donor in good health.

The J gene is TRBJ2-7, the V gene TRBV27; 11 positions agree with TRBD2. The CDR3 sequence is 15 residues long. With 3 bases clipped from V and 4 bases from J, the junction kept 5 bases outside the gene matches. Germline V gene lookup returns CDR1 MNHEY and CDR2 SMNVEV (reference sequence). The CDR3 nucleotides read TGTGCCAGCAGTTTTAGCGGGAGGGCCTCGTACGAGCAGTACTTC. Translating gives CASSFSGRASYEQYF.

V gene TRBV19 combines with J gene TRBJ2-7; 7 nucleotides line up with TRBD2. The CDR3 runs to 12 residues. CDR1 and CDR2 from the germline V gene are LNHDA and SQIVND (reference sequence). V lost 3 bases to trimming and J lost 6 bases; unmatched junction nucleotides: 2. The CDR3 sequence: CASSIGGVEQYF. The CDR3 region has the DNA TGTGCCAGTAGTATTGGGGGGGTCGAGCAGTACTTC. The whole variable domain, remainder taken from reference TRBV19 and TRBJ2-7, is DGGITQSPKYLFRKEGQNVTLSCEQNLNHDAMYWYRQDPGQGLRLIYYSQIVNDFQKGDIAEGYSVSREKKESFPLTVTSAQKNPTAFYLCASSIGGVEQYFGPGTRLTVT.

This clone showed up just once. This chain joins TRBV5-1 and TRBJ2-7; 13 bases line up with TRBD2. This CDR3 has 17 amino acids. Germline V lookup: CDR1 SGHRS, CDR2 YFSETQ. Trimming took 0 bases from V and 4 from J; bases not matched to a gene: 7. The CDR3 spells CASSLAWTSGSLYEQYF. The CDR3 DNA reads as TGCGCCAGCAGCTTGGCCTGGACTAGCGGGAGCTTGTACGAGCAGTACTTC.

The chain combines TRBV7-9 with TRBJ1-2; possibly TRBD1 for D (6 bases). The germline V and J ends were trimmed by 5 bases and 7 bases, with 14 bases remaining between them. Germline values: CDR1 SEHNR, CDR2 FQNEAQ (reference sequence). The CDR3 consists of 13 residues. CDR3 sequence: CASSPWGGGGYTF. In DNA, the CDR3 is TGTGCCAGCAGCCCCTGGGGGGGCGGTGGCTACACCTTC.

In this sample, this clone turned up once. This sequence joins TRBV6-5 and TRBJ1-4; 9 bases are shared with TRBD1. J was trimmed by 7 bases and V by 8 bases; bases with no gene match: 2. The CDR3 is made up of 12 amino acids. Per germline, CDR1 MNHEY and CDR2 SVGAGI. CDR3 coding DNA: TGTGCCAGCTTGACAGGGGGTGAAAAACTGTTTTTT. This sequence encodes CASLTGGEKLFF.

The chain joins TRBV19 to TRBJ1-4; possibly TRBD1 for D (5 bases). The CDR3 consists of 14 residues. The V end was cut by 5 bases, the J end by 3 bases, with 10 bases between. Germline lookup yields CDR1 LNHDA and CDR2 SQIVND (reference sequence). CDR3 protein: CASSGGGSNEKLFF. CDR3 nucleotides: TGTGCCAGTAGTGGGGGGGGGTCTAATGAAAAACTGTTTTTT.

There are a few counts of this clone. CDR3 residues: CASSSIYRDSMNTEAFF. The CDR3 region has the DNA TGTGCCAGTAGCTCTATCTACCGGGACTCAATGAACACTGAAGCTTTCTTT. This sequence joins TRBV19 and TRBJ1-1; a weak D match, TRBD1 (5 bases). The CDR3 consists of 17 residues. Germline loops: CDR1 LNHDA, CDR2 SQIVND (reference sequence). V gave up 6 bases and J gave up 0 bases, with 20 bases separating them.

The CDR3 loop is CASSPGLAGRYEQYF. CDR3 in DNA: TGTGCCAGCAGCCCGGGACTAGCGGGAAGATACGAGCAGTACTTC. The chain carries TRBV5-5 and TRBJ2-7; 13 bases map to TRBD2. Germline CDR1 reads SGHKS; CDR2 reads YYEKEE (reference sequence). With 4 bases clipped from V and 4 bases from J, the junction kept 5 bases outside the gene matches. The CDR3 contains 15 residues.

The V gene is TRBV28, the J gene TRBJ2-7; TRBD2 is a possible D gene (5 bases). V dropped 7 bases and J dropped 2 bases, with 9 bases sitting between them. The CDR3 contains 12 residues. CDR1 is MDHEN and CDR2 is SYDVKM in the germline V gene. CDR3 residues: CASTSGAYEQYF. CDR3 DNA sequence: TGTGCCAGCACCTCCGGGGCCTACGAGCAGTACTTC.

The V call is TRBV29-1, the J call TRBJ2-7; a weak D match, TRBD1 (7 bases). Trimming stripped 7 bases from V and 2 bases from J, with 15 bases between. CDR3 size: 13 residues. Germline CDR1 and CDR2: SQVTM and ANQGSEA. The CDR3 coding sequence is TGCAGCGCTGGGGGGACAGTTCCCTACGAGCAGTACTTC. This encodes CSAGGTVPYEQYF.

The rearrangement joins TRBV10-3 to TRBJ2-1, with 16 bases that match TRBD2. This CDR3 is built from 16 residues. J was trimmed by 7 bases and V by 8 bases; bases with no gene match: 8. Germline CDR1 and CDR2: ENHRY and SYGVKD. The CDR3 loop reads CAIGGLAGGPKNEQFF. In DNA, the CDR3 is TGTGCCATCGGGGGACTAGCGGGAGGGCCTAAGAATGAGCAGTTCTTC.

V is TRBV7-3 and J is TRBJ2-1, with a possible D match to TRBD2 (6 bases). From germline, CDR1 is SGHTA and CDR2 FQGTGA. V gave up 4 bases and J gave up 8 bases, with 12 bases separating them. CDR3 size: 13 residues. The CDR3 region is CASSSAGLDEQFF. The CDR3 region has the DNA TGTGCCAGCAGCTCCGCGGGGCTCGATGAGCAGTTCTTC.

This chain connects TRBV2 to TRBJ1-2, with D perhaps TRBD1 (6 bases). The germline V gene has CDR1 SNHLY and CDR2 FYNNEI. Trimming stripped 4 bases from V and 3 bases from J, with 9 bases between. This CDR3 has 13 amino acids. The CDR3 DNA sequence: TGTGCCAGCAGTGCGGGGGGCGACTATGGCTACACCTTC. Translation gives CASSAGGDYGYTF.

The genes are TRBV27 and TRBJ2-7; possibly TRBD1 for D (6 bases). This CDR3 has 14 amino acids. CDR1 and CDR2 (germline): MNHEY, SMNVEV (reference sequence). Trimming cost V 2 bases and J 3 bases, with 11 bases left between them. CDR3 region: CASSLQSQGYEQYF. In DNA, the CDR3 is TGTGCCAGCAGTTTACAATCACAGGGCTACGAGCAGTACTTC.

The V call is TRBV5-1, the J call TRBJ1-1; tentatively, D is TRBD1 (5 bases). The germline gives CDR1 SGHRS, CDR2 YFSETQ. The CDR3 covers 14 residues. The ends were cut back, 4 bases at V and 5 bases at J, with 15 bases in the middle. CDR3 residues: CASSGPRTSTEAFF. In DNA, the CDR3 is TGCGCCAGCAGCGGACCCCGGACATCTACTGAAGCTTTCTTT.

This chain joins TRBV6-1 and TRBJ2-1; D is perhaps TRBD2 (6 bases). CDR1 and CDR2 (germline): MNHNS, SASEGT. The V end was cut by 0 bases, the J end by 0 bases, with 9 bases between. CDR3 length: 16 residues. CDR3 sequence (DNA): TGTGCCAGCAGTGAAGCTCTAGCGCGCTCCTACAATGAGCAGTTCTTC. Protein product: CASSEALARSYNEQFF.

This chain connects TRBV19 to TRBJ1-1; TRBD1 might be the D (5 bases). Trimming stripped 0 bases from V and 2 bases from J, with 13 bases between. Germline CDR1 and CDR2: LNHDA and SQIVND (reference sequence). There are 16 residues in the CDR3. The CDR3 protein is CASSIDREGSNTEAFF. The CDR3 DNA sequence: TGTGCCAGTAGTATAGACAGGGAGGGTTCTAACACTGAAGCTTTCTTT.

V and J are TRBV2 and TRBJ2-4; D may be TRBD2 (5 bases). This CDR3 has 16 residues. V was pared by 6 bases and J by 4 bases, with 19 bases between. The germline V gene has CDR1 SNHLY and CDR2 FYNNEI. CDR3 sequence: CASRGELVLVKNIQYF. The CDR3 DNA reads as TGTGCCAGCAGGGGAGAGCTGGTTCTTGTTAAAAACATTCAGTACTTC. Using reference TRBV2 and TRBJ2-4 for the parts outside the CDR3, the full variable domain is EPEVTQTPSHQVTQMGQEVILRCVPISNHLYFYWYRQILGQKVEFLVSFYNNEISEKSEIFDDQFSVERPDGSNFTLKIRSTKLEDSAMYFCASRGELVLVKNIQYFGAGTRLSVL.

V is TRBV28 and J is TRBJ2-2; D possibly corresponds to TRBD2 (6 bases). CDR1 and CDR2 (germline): MDHEN, SYDVKM. This CDR3 has 17 residues. The ends were cut back, 1 base at V and 7 bases at J, with 19 bases in the middle. CDR3 amino acids: CASSLLVSREVGGELFF. CDR3 sequence (DNA): TGTGCCAGCAGTTTATTGGTGAGCAGGGAGGTCGGCGGGGAGCTGTTTTTT.

The V and J genes are TRBV2 and TRBJ2-1, with D possibly being TRBD1 (7 bases). Looked up from germline, CDR1 is SNHLY and CDR2 is FYNNEI. CDR3 length: 12 residues. V was cut by 8 bases and J by 6 bases, with 11 bases left in between. CDR3: CASWQGGNEQFF. As DNA, the CDR3 is TGTGCCAGCTGGCAGGGGGGCAATGAGCAGTTCTTC.

V is TRBV6-1 and J is TRBJ1-5; 7 bases line up with TRBD1. With V trimmed by 2 bases and J by 3 bases, 10 bases remained unmatched. The CDR3 is 17 amino acids. Per germline, CDR1 MNHNS and CDR2 SASEGT. CDR3 nucleotides: TGTGCCAGCAGTGAACCGACAGGGCGGTTGAACAATCAGCCCCAGCATTTT. Its protein is CASSEPTGRLNNQPQHF.